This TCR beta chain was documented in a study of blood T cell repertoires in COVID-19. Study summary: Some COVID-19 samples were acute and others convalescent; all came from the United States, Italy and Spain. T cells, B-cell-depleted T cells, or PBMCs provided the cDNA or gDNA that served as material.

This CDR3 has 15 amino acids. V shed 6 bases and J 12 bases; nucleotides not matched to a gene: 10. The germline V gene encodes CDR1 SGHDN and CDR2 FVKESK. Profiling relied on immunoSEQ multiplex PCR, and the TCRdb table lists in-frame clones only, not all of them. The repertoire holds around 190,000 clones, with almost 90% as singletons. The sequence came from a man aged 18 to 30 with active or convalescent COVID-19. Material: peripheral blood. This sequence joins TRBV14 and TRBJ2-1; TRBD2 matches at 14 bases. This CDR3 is CASSPGTSGSRAQFF. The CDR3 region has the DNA TGTGCCAGCAGTCCCGGGACTAGCGGGAGTAGAGCGCAGTTCTTC.